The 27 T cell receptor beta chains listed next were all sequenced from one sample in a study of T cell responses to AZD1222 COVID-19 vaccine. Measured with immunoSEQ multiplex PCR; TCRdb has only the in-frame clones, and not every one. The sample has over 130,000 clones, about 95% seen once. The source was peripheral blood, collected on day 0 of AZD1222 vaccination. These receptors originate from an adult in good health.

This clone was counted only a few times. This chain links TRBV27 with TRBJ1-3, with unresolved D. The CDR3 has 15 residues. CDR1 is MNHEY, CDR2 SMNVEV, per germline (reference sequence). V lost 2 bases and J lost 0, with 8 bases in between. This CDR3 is CASSLTLASGNTIYF. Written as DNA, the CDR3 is TGTGCCAGCAGTTTAACTTTGGCCTCTGGAAACACCATATATTTT.

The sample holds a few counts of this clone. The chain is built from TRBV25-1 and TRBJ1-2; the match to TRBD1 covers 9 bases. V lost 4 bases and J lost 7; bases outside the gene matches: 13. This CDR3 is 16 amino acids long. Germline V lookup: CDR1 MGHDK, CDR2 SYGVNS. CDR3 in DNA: TGTGCCAGCAGTGGCCCCGCCCGGACAGGGGATCTTGGCTACACCTTC. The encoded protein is CASSGPARTGDLGYTF.

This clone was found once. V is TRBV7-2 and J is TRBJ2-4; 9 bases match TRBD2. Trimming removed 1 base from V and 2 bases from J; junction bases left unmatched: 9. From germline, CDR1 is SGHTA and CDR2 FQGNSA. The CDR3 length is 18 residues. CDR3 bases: TGTGCCAGCAGCTTAGTCTGGGCTAGCGGGATAACCAAAAACATTCAGTACTTC. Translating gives CASSLVWASGITKNIQYF.

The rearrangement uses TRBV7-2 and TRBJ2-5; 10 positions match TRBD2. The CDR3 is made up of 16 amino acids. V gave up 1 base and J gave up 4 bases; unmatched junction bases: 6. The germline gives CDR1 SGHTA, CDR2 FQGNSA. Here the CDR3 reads CASSLVPSGSAETQYF. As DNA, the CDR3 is TGTGCCAGCAGCTTAGTTCCTAGCGGGAGCGCAGAGACCCAGTACTTC.

The DNA of the CDR3 is TGTGCCAGCAGTTTGGCAGGGGGCGAGCAGTACGTC. Residues: CASSLAGGEQYV. This chain links TRBV28 with TRBJ2-7, with TRBD1 matching over 7 bases. This CDR3 region has 12 residues. Trimming cost V 3 bases and J 6 bases; bases outside gene matches: 2. Per germline, CDR1 MDHEN and CDR2 SYDVKM.

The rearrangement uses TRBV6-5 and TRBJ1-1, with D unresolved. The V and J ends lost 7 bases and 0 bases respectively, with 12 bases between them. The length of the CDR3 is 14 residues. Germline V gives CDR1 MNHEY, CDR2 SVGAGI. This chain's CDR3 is CASIAVLLNTEAFF. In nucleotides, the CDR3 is TGTGCCAGCATCGCGGTGCTACTGAACACTGAAGCTTTCTTT.

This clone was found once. Here the CDR3 reads CASSSRQGSFEAFF. Here the CDR3 DNA reads TGTGCCAGCAGCTCCCGACAGGGCTCTTTTGAAGCTTTCTTT. The chain joins TRBV6-2 or TRBV6-3 to TRBJ1-1; 7 nucleotides align to TRBD1. Per germline, CDR1 MNHEY and CDR2 SVGEGT. Trimming took 6 bases from V and 7 from J; bases not matched to a gene: 11. This CDR3 is 14 amino acids long.

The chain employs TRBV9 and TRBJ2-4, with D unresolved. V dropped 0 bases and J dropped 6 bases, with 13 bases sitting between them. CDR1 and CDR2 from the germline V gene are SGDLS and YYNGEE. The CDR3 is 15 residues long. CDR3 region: CASSVGALRGNIQYF. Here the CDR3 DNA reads TGTGCCAGCAGCGTAGGGGCCCTAAGAGGAAACATTCAGTACTTC.

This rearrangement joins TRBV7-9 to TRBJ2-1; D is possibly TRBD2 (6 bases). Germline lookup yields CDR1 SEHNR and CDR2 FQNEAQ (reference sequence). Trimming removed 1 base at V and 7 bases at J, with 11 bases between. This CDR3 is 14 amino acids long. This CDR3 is CASSLVGGQNEQFF. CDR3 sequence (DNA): TGTGCCAGCAGCTTAGTTGGAGGGCAGAATGAGCAGTTCTTC.

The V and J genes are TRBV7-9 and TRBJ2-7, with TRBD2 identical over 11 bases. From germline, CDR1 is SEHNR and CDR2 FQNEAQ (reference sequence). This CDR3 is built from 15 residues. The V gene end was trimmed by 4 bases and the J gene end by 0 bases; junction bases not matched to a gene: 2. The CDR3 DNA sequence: TGTGCCAGCAGCTATAGCGGGGGGGGCTCCTACGAGCAGTACGTC. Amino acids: CASSYSGGGSYEQYV.

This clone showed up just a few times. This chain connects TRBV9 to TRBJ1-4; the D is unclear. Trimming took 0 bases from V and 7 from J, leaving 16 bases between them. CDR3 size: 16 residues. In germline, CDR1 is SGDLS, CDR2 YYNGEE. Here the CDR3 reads CASSVESGRRFEKLFF. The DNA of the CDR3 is TGTGCCAGCAGCGTAGAGAGCGGGCGAAGGTTTGAAAAACTGTTTTTT.

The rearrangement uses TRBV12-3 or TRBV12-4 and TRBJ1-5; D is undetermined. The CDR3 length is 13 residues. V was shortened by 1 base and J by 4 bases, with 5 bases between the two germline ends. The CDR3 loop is CASSLVRNQPQHF. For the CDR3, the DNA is TGTGCCAGCAGTTTAGTCCGGAATCAGCCCCAGCATTTT.

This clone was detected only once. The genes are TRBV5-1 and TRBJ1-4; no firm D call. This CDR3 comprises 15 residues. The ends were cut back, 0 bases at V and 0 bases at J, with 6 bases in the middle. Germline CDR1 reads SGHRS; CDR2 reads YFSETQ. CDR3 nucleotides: TGCGCCAGCAGCTTGGGTGGGACAACTAATGAAAAACTGTTTTTT. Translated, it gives CASSLGGTTNEKLFF.

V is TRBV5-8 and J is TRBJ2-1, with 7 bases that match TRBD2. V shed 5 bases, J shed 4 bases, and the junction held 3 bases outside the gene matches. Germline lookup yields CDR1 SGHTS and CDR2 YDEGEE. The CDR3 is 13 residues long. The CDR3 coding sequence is TGTGCCAGCAGGCTAGCGGTATACAATGAGCAGTTCTTC. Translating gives CASRLAVYNEQFF.

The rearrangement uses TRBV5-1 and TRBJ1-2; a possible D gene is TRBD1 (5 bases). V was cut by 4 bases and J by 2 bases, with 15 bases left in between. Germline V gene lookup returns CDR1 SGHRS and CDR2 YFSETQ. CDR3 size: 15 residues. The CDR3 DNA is TGCGCCAGCAGCCAGGGACCTGGGAGCAACTATGGCTACACCTTC. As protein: CASSQGPGSNYGYTF.

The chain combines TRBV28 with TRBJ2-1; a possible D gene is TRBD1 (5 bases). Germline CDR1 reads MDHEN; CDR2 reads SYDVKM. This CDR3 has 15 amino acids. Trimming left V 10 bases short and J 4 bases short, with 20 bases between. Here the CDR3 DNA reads TGTGCCACCCTGCCCCCAGGGAATCTATACAATGAGCAGTTCTTC. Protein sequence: CATLPPGNLYNEQFF.

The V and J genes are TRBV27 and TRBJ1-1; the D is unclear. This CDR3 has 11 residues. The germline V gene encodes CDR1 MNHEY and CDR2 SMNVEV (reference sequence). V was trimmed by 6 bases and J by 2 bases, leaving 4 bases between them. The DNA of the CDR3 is TGTGCCAGCAGCGGTAACACTGAAGCTTTCTTT. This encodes CASSGNTEAFF.

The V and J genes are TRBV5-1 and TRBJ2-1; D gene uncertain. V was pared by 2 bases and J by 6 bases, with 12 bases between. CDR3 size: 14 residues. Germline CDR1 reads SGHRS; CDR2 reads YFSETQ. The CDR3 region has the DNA TGCGCCAGCAGCTTCGCCCTTCCGGTCAATGAGCAGTTCTTC. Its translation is CASSFALPVNEQFF.

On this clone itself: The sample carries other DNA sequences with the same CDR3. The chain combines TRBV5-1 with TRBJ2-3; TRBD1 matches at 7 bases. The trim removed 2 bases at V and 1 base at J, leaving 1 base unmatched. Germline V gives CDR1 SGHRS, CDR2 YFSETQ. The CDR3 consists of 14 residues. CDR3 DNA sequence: TGCGCCAGCAGCTTCGGACAGGGCACAGATACGCAGTATTTT. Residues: CASSFGQGTDTQYF.

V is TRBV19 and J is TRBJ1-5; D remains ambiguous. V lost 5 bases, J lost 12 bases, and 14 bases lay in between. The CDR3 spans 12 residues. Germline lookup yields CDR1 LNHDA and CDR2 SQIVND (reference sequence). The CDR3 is CASSSLGGNQHF. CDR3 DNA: TGTGCCAGTAGTTCGCTGGGAGGGAACCAGCATTTT.

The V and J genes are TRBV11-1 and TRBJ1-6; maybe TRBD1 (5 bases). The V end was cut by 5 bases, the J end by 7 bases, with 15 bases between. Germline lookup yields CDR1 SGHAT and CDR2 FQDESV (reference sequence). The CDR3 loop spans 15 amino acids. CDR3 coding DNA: TGTGCCAGCAGCCAACATGGGGCGAGCAATTCACCCCTCCACTTT. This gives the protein CASSQHGASNSPLHF.

CDR3 DNA sequence: TGTGCCAGCAGCCTTGGTCGGACAGAGTACACCTTC. The encoded protein is CASSLGRTEYTF. This sequence joins TRBV28 and TRBJ1-2; D perhaps matches TRBD1 (6 bases). Germline-derived CDR1 and CDR2 are MDHEN and SYDVKM. Between the trimmed V and J ends, which lost 6 bases and 11 bases, there was a span of 16 bases. This CDR3 is 12 amino acids long.

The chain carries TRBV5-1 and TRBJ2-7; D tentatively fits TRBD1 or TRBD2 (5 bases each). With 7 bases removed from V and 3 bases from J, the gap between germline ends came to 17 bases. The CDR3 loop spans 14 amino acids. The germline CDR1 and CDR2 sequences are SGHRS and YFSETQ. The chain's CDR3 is CASSSEGPFYEQYV. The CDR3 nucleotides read TGCGCCAGCTCTTCCGAGGGACCTTTCTACGAGCAGTACGTC.

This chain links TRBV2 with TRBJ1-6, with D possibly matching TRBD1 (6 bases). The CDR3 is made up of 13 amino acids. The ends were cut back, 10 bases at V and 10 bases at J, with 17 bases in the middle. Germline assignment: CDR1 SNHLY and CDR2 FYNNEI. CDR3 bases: TGTGCCATCTCAACAGGGTTAAGCTCACCCCTCCACTTT. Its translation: CAISTGLSSPLHF.

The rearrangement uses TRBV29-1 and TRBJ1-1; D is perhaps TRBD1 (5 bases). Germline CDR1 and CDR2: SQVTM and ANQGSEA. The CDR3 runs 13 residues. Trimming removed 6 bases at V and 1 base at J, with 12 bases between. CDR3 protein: CSVARDRNTEAFF. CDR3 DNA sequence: TGCAGCGTAGCCCGGGACCGGAACACTGAAGCTTTCTTT.

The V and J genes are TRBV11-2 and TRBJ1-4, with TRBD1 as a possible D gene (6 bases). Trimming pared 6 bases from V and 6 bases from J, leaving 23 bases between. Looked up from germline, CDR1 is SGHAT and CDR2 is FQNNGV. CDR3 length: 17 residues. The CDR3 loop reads CASSQSLASGAHEKLFF. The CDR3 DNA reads TGTGCCAGCAGTCAAAGCTTAGCTTCAGGGGCTCATGAAAAACTGTTTTTT.

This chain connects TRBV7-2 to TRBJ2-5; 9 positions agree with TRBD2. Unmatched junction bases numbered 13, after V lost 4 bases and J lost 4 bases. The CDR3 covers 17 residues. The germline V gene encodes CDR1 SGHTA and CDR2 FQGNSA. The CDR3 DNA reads TGTGCCAGCAGCTACTCCCGGGTAGCGGGAGATCTAGAGACCCAGTACTTC. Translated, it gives CASSYSRVAGDLETQYF.